The 25 T cell receptor beta chains reported below all come from one sample, sequenced in a study of control samples from healthy donors and cancer patients. Here immunoSEQ multiplex PCR was the method, and the copy in TCRdb shows in-frame clones only, minus some. The table includes 120,000 or so clones, around 87% detected once. Sequenced input: blood. Source of these receptors: a man between 60 and 70 years old in good health.

The chain carries TRBV29-1 and TRBJ1-4; TRBD1 matches at 7 bases. Losses at the gene ends were 7 bases for V and 4 bases for J; bases not matched to a gene: 6. Germline V lookup: CDR1 SQVTM, CDR2 ANQGSEA. The length of the CDR3 is 13 residues. CDR3 nucleotides: TGCAGCGGGTCCGGGACAGATAATGAAAAACTGTTTTTT. Its translation: CSGSGTDNEKLFF.

This chain links TRBV5-1 with TRBJ2-2; D gene ambiguous. Trimming shortened V by 5 bases and J by 1 base, and 12 bases separated the two germline ends. This CDR3 region has 15 residues. Germline lookup yields CDR1 SGHRS and CDR2 YFSETQ. The CDR3: CASRLAELNTGELFF. CDR3 bases: TGCGCCAGCAGGCTCGCCGAACTGAACACCGGGGAGCTGTTTTTT.

The rearrangement joins TRBV29-1 to TRBJ2-3, with D perhaps TRBD2 (6 bases). This CDR3 contains 16 residues. Germline V gene sequence: CDR1 SQVTM, CDR2 ANQGSEA. V lost 3 bases and J 0 bases, leaving 16 bases between the germline ends. The CDR3 spells CSVEGVRGTSTDTQYF. CDR3 nucleotide sequence: TGCAGCGTTGAGGGGGTGCGGGGAACTAGCACAGATACGCAGTATTTT.

The chain uses TRBV5-1 and TRBJ2-1, with 10 bases lining up with TRBD1. Germline CDR1 SGHRS, CDR2 YFSETQ. Unmatched junction bases numbered 9, after V lost 4 bases and J lost 8 bases. CDR3 length: 15 residues. This CDR3 reads CASSQTGTGVHEQFF. CDR3 nucleotide sequence: TGCGCCAGCAGCCAAACCGGGACAGGGGTGCATGAGCAGTTCTTC.

The chain's CDR3 is CASSQLGTGAEQYF. CDR3 in DNA: TGCGCCAGCAGCCAATTAGGGACAGGGGCCGAGCAGTACTTC. The rearrangement links TRBV4-3 to TRBJ2-7; 10 bases fit TRBD1. Germline V CDR1 and CDR2: LGHNA, YSLEER. The V gene end was trimmed by 2 bases and the J gene end by 6 bases; junction bases not matched to a gene: 4. The CDR3 is 14 amino acids.

The chain combines TRBV12-3 or TRBV12-4 with TRBJ2-7; D perhaps matches TRBD2 (5 bases). CDR3 size: 13 residues. V lost 3 bases and J lost 0, with 6 bases in between. The CDR3 DNA reads TGTGCCAGCAGTTTCCGGGACTCCTACGAGCAGTACTTC. It translates to CASSFRDSYEQYF.

In its sample, this clone was seen a few times. The chain links TRBV25-1 to TRBJ2-7; no clear D gene. The germline CDR1 and CDR2 sequences are MGHDK and SYGVNS. The CDR3 spans 12 residues. Trimming removed 4 bases at V and 6 bases at J, with 10 bases between. The CDR3 region is CASSGWVREQYF. The DNA of the CDR3 is TGTGCCAGCAGTGGATGGGTCCGCGAGCAGTACTTC.

V usage is TRBV18 and J usage is TRBJ1-2; D is undetermined. V lost 6 bases and J lost 1, with 9 bases in between. Germline lookup yields CDR1 KGHSH and CDR2 LQKENI. This CDR3 has 13 amino acids. CDR3 amino acids: CASSRSGNYGYTF. The CDR3 nucleotides read TGTGCCAGCTCTAGGAGCGGTAACTATGGCTACACCTTC.

The rearrangement uses TRBV24-1 and TRBJ1-6; no definite D call. The V end was cut by 1 base, the J end by 8 bases, with 8 bases between. The germline gives CDR1 KGHDR, CDR2 SFDVKD. CDR3 length equals 14 residues. The CDR3 nucleotides read TGTGCCACCAGTGATTTCCGACCAGATTCACCCCTCCACTTT. Encoded protein: CATSDFRPDSPLHF.

The J gene is TRBJ1-5, the V gene TRBV30; perhaps TRBD1 as D (5 bases). The CDR3 has 14 residues. Trimming stripped 1 base from V and 2 bases from J, with 9 bases between. Germline loops: CDR1 GTSNPN, CDR2 SVGIG (reference sequence). The CDR3 DNA follows: TGTGCCTGGAGTGAGGGGCTGGGCAATCAGCCCCAGCATTTT. Its protein is CAWSEGLGNQPQHF.

The count of this clone is one. The V and J genes are TRBV7-9 and TRBJ1-2, with 8 nucleotides matching TRBD1. Germline lookup yields CDR1 SEHNR and CDR2 FQNEAQ (reference sequence). The trim removed 6 bases at V and 4 bases at J, leaving 4 bases unmatched. This CDR3 region has 13 residues. Here the CDR3 reads CASRTGTGYGYTF. In DNA, the CDR3 is TGTGCCAGCAGAACCGGGACAGGCTATGGCTACACCTTC.

This chain uses TRBV6-2 or TRBV6-3 with TRBJ2-1; D is undetermined. Trimming took off 0 bases at V and 12 bases at J, with 9 bases between the two ends. The V gene's germline CDR1 is MNHEY and CDR2 SVGEGT. The CDR3 loop spans 12 amino acids. The CDR3: CASSYSQGRQFF. CDR3 DNA: TGTGCCAGCAGTTACTCTCAAGGACGGCAGTTCTTC.

V is TRBV27 and J is TRBJ1-2; tentatively, D is TRBD1 (5 bases). Trimming removed 6 bases from V and 4 bases from J, with 18 bases in between. The CDR3 sequence is 15 residues long. Germline values: CDR1 MNHEY, CDR2 SMNVEV (reference sequence). The CDR3 sequence is CASSPREYGVYGYTF. DNA for the CDR3: TGTGCCAGCAGCCCCAGGGAGTATGGGGTCTATGGCTACACCTTC.

This chain connects TRBV14 to TRBJ2-3, with 7 bases aligning to TRBD2. V trimming: 6 bases; J trimming: 2 bases; junction bases outside the gene matches: 8. Germline lookup yields CDR1 SGHDN and CDR2 FVKESK. CDR3 length: 15 residues. Here the CDR3 DNA reads TGTGCCAGCAGTCCAATACTAGCGCCCACAGATACGCAGTATTTT. This codes for CASSPILAPTDTQYF.

This clone appeared once. V is TRBV7-8 and J is TRBJ2-1; D might be TRBD1 or TRBD2, each matching 5 bases. Trimming left V 7 bases short and J 0 bases short, with 16 bases between. This CDR3 has 16 residues. The germline V gene has CDR1 SGHVS and CDR2 FQNEAQ. The CDR3 sequence: CASTEGPASSYNEQFF. The CDR3 DNA reads as TGTGCCAGCACCGAGGGGCCCGCAAGCTCCTACAATGAGCAGTTCTTC.

The chain has TRBV7-2 and TRBJ2-7; TRBD2 aligns across 8 bases. The germline V gene has CDR1 SGHTA and CDR2 FQGNSA. Trimming cost V 1 base and J 5 bases; bases outside gene matches: 7. The CDR3 has 15 amino acids. CDR3 amino acids: CASSLVAGGNDEQYF. CDR3 DNA: TGTGCCAGCAGCTTAGTCGCGGGGGGTAACGACGAGCAGTACTTC.

The V and J genes are TRBV12-3 or TRBV12-4 and TRBJ1-2; the D is unclear. Trimming stripped 2 bases from V and 4 bases from J, with 5 bases between. The CDR3 has 12 amino acids. CDR3 sequence reads: CASSLPGYGYTF. The CDR3 DNA reads TGTGCCAGCAGTTTACCCGGCTATGGCTACACCTTC.

The gene calls are TRBV11-2 and TRBJ1-6, with 7 bases that match TRBD1. V shed 3 bases and J 8 bases; nucleotides not matched to a gene: 7. The CDR3 runs 15 residues. Germline assignment: CDR1 SGHAT and CDR2 FQNNGV. CDR3 region: CASSFLRTGDSPLHF. DNA for the CDR3: TGTGCCAGCAGCTTCCTACGGACAGGAGATTCACCCCTCCACTTT.

The chain couples TRBV19 to TRBJ2-5; the D gene is possibly TRBD1 (5 bases). V shed 5 bases and J shed 5 bases, with 9 bases lying between them. Germline V gene lookup returns CDR1 LNHDA and CDR2 SQIVND (reference sequence). The CDR3 totals 12 residues. This chain's CDR3 is CASSPGRETQYF. The CDR3 DNA is TGTGCCAGTAGTCCAGGGCGGGAGACCCAGTACTTC.

This clone appeared a few times. The chain employs TRBV11-3 and TRBJ2-2; D gene unclear. With 1 base removed from V and 2 bases from J, the gap between germline ends came to 5 bases. The CDR3 runs to 14 residues. The germline gives CDR1 SGHNT, CDR2 YENEEA. CDR3 sequence: CASSLGTNTGELFF. The CDR3 bases are TGTGCCAGCAGCTTAGGAACCAACACCGGGGAGCTGTTTTTT.

The count of this clone is one. The CDR3 DNA is TGTGCCAGTACTCTTGGCAGTTCGGGCAATCAGCCCCAGCATTTT. This translates into CASTLGSSGNQPQHF. The genes are TRBV19 and TRBJ1-5; no clear D. V gave up 7 bases and J gave up 2 bases, with 15 bases separating them. The CDR3 has 15 amino acids. Germline CDR1 and CDR2: LNHDA and SQIVND (reference sequence).

The J gene is TRBJ2-7, the V gene TRBV6-1; 7 nucleotides align to TRBD1. The CDR3 sequence is 21 residues long. Germline V gene sequence: CDR1 MNHNS, CDR2 SASEGT. V shed 2 bases, J shed 2 bases, and the junction held 24 bases outside the gene matches. The CDR3 loop is CASSEKPKVWDLTGSPYEQYF. CDR3 DNA: TGTGCCAGCAGTGAAAAACCCAAGGTATGGGATTTGACAGGGAGTCCCTACGAGCAGTACTTC.

The chain joins TRBV2 to TRBJ2-4; D gene unclear. The CDR3 has 18 amino acids. Germline V CDR1 and CDR2: SNHLY, FYNNEI. V was clipped by 3 bases and J by 0 bases, with 18 bases between them. CDR3 in amino acids: CASSDEVEIPLAKNIQYF. CDR3 bases: TGTGCCAGCAGTGATGAGGTGGAGATACCTCTAGCCAAAAACATTCAGTACTTC.

The chain links TRBV20-1 to TRBJ1-4, with a tentative D call TRBD1 (5 bases). Trimming removed 3 bases from V and 7 bases from J, with 9 bases in between. This CDR3 is built from 12 residues. CDR1 is DFQATT and CDR2 is SNEGSKA in the germline V gene (reference sequence). The CDR3 is CSASSDIEKLFF. The CDR3 DNA follows: TGCAGTGCTAGTTCGGACATTGAAAAACTGTTTTTT.

J is TRBJ1-2 and V is TRBV2; 7 positions agree with TRBD1. Trimming took 5 bases from V and 7 from J; bases not matched to a gene: 7. CDR1 and CDR2 from the germline V gene are SNHLY and FYNNEI. The CDR3 loop spans 13 amino acids. CDR3: CASSRSQGVGYTF. CDR3 sequence (DNA): TGTGCCAGCAGTAGAAGTCAGGGGGTTGGCTACACCTTC.